This T cell receptor (beta chain) was profiled in a study of blood T cell repertoires in COVID-19. Study at large: Acute-phase and convalescent COVID-19 samples originated in the United States, Italy and Spain.

A few counts support this clone. Libraries were prepared by immunoSEQ multiplex PCR; TCRdb keeps only in-frame clonotypes and omits some of them. The sample has about 310,000 clones; 90% are singletons. The sequencing input was PBMCs or T cells enriched from blood (not recorded which). This receptor was taken from a young woman with acute COVID-19.

The CDR3 sequence: CASSKRPIAGGQDTQYF. The DNA for the CDR3 is TGTGCCAGTAGTAAACGCCCTATAGCGGGAGGGCAAGATACGCAGTATTTT. The J gene is TRBJ2-3, the V gene TRBV19, with 11 bases identical to TRBD2. The length of the CDR3 is 17 residues. Trimming removed 4 bases from V and 5 bases from J; junction bases left unmatched: 11. Germline V gene sequence: CDR1 LNHDA, CDR2 SQIVND (reference sequence).